A single sample gave rise to the 2 T cell receptor beta chains below, sequenced in a study of early T cells in non-severe SARS-CoV-2 infection. From the 5' RACE reads, TCRdb called clonotypes with MiXCR, one entry per CDR3 protein. The repertoire holds 26,000 or so distinct CDR3 sequences, with around 4.5% as singletons. Sequences were derived from whole blood, sampled at baseline. The receptors were sampled from an adult who was a healthcare worker with PCR-confirmed SARS-CoV-2 infection or an uninfected control (not recorded which).

This clonotype has at least ten counts. This chain uses TRBV19 with TRBJ2-3; D possibly corresponds to TRBD2 (6 bases). With 0 bases removed from V and 2 bases from J, the gap between germline ends came to 12 bases. The germline V gene encodes CDR1 LNHDA and CDR2 SQIVND (reference sequence). The CDR3 runs to 16 residues. The CDR3 region has the DNA TGTGCCAGTAGTATAGATGATAGCGGCTACACAGATACGCAGTATTTT. Protein product: CASSIDDSGYTDTQYF.

Notes on this clonotype: A much larger clone sits a single nucleotide away, making a read error possible. The chain is built from TRBV19 and TRBJ2-7; the match to TRBD2 covers 8 bases. V was clipped by 5 bases and J by 3 bases; unmatched bases: 9. Looked up from germline, CDR1 is LNHDA and CDR2 is SQIVND (reference sequence). This CDR3 is 15 amino acids long. The CDR3 DNA reads as TGTGCCAGTAGTGCCGGGACTAGTAGTGTCTACGAGCAGTACTTC. Its translation is CASSAGTSSVYEQYF.